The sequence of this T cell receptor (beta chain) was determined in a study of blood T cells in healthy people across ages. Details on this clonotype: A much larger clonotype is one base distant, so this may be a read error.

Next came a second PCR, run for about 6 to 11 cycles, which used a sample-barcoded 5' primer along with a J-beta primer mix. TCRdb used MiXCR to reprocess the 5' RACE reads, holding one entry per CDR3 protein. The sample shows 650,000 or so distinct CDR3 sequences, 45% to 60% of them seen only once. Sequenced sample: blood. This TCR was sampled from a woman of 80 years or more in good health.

This CDR3 reads CAICPQLAGESDTQYF. In nucleotides, the CDR3 is TGTGCCATCTGTCCCCAACTAGCGGGAGAATCAGATACGCAGTATTTT. The chain recombines TRBV10-3 with TRBJ2-3, with 11 positions matching TRBD2. V lost 8 bases to trimming and J lost 4 bases; unmatched junction nucleotides: 11. This CDR3 has 16 residues. The germline V gene encodes CDR1 ENHRY and CDR2 SYGVKD.